Following are 21 T cell receptor beta chains from one sample sequenced in a study of T cells in women clearing cervical HPV infection. Method: immunoSEQ multiplex PCR; TCRdb's copy keeps in-frame clones and lacks some. The table lists tens of thousands of clones, with about 7.1% in the top ten. Specimen: blood buffy coat. The receptors were sampled from a woman aged 18-69 years with a cervical HPV16 infection that either progressed to CIN3+ or cleared (not recorded which).

Remarks on this clone: The CDR3 extends 3 residues past the end of the read, so its final part is completed from the germline J gene. V and J are TRBV10-2 and TRBJ2-7, with D perhaps matching TRBD2 (6 bases). Per the germline V gene, CDR1 is WSHSY and CDR2 is SAAADI. This CDR3 is 14 amino acids long. V dropped 6 bases and J dropped 0 bases, with 12 bases sitting between them. This chain's CDR3 is CASREGLSSYEQYF. Partial CDR3 DNA: TGCGCCAGCAGGGAGGGGCTTAGCTCCTACGAG.

Comment on this clone: Coverage ceases 3 residues before the CDR3 finishes, and the germline J gene fills in the end. This chain links TRBV2 with TRBJ1-5, with TRBD1 identical over 8 bases. The germline CDR1 and CDR2 sequences are SNHLY and FYNNEI. CDR3 size: 14 residues. V was pared by 3 bases and J by 7 bases, with 5 bases of the junction left unmatched. Partial CDR3 DNA: TGTGCCAGCAGTGACAGGGGGCTCGGGCAGCCC. It is translated as CASSDRGLGQP. The entire CDR3 is CASSDRGLGQPQHF.

Concerning this clone itself: The missing CDR3 end, 3 residues past where the read stops, is filled in from the germline J gene. The gene calls are TRBV11-3 and TRBJ1-1; D remains ambiguous. CDR1 SGHNT and CDR2 YENEEA come from the germline V gene. The CDR3 runs 13 residues. Trimming took 4 bases from V and 3 from J, leaving 9 bases between them. The CDR3 DNA, read in part, is TGTGCCAGCAGCTCGTTTACAGACACTGAA. Protein sequence: CASSSFTDTE. The entire CDR3 sequence reads CASSSFTDTEAFF.

Points on this clone: The read terminates 3 residues ahead of where the CDR3 ends, so the germline J gene completes it. The chain has TRBV6-1 and TRBJ2-1; D is unclear. This CDR3 spans 13 amino acids. CDR1 and CDR2 from the germline V gene are MNHNS and SASEGT. V was trimmed by 1 base and J by 6 bases, leaving 7 bases between them. The sequenced part of the CDR3 DNA is TGTGCCAGCAGTGAAGACAGAATCAATGAG. This translates into CASSEDRINE. The whole CDR3 is CASSEDRINEQFF.

The covered CDR3 bases are TGTGCCTGGAGTTCGGGTGTGCGGGGGGCGGACAATGAG. Translation gives CAWSSGVRGADNE. The entire CDR3 protein reads CAWSSGVRGADNEQFF. This chain connects TRBV30 to TRBJ2-1, with TRBD2 matching 8 bases. The read ends 3 residues shy of where the CDR3 ends; the end is completed using the germline J gene. The CDR3 consists of 16 residues. The trim removed 2 bases at V and 5 bases at J, leaving 11 bases unmatched. Germline V CDR1 and CDR2: GTSNPN, SVGIG (reference sequence).

Details on this clone: The read ends 3 residues early relative to the CDR3; the germline J gene fills the gap. The V gene is TRBV2, the J gene TRBJ2-4; 8 bases fit TRBD2. Germline assignment: CDR1 SNHLY and CDR2 FYNNEI. The trim removed 6 bases at V and 3 bases at J, leaving 16 bases unmatched. This CDR3 spans 18 amino acids. The chain's CDR3 is CASRPRLAFGSSKNIQYF. Incomplete CDR3 DNA: TGTGCCAGCAGGCCGCGACTAGCGTTCGGGTCTAGCAAAAACATT. Full variable domain (missing parts from reference TRBV2 and TRBJ2-4): EPEVTQTPSHQVTQMGQEVILRCVPISNHLYFYWYRQILGQKVEFLVSFYNNEISEKSEIFDDQFSVERPDGSNFTLKIRSTKLEDSAMYFCASRPRLAFGSSKNIQYFGAGTRLSVL.

Points on this clone: The sequenced fragment ends 3 residues before the CDR3 boundary, so the rest is inferred from the germline J gene. The chain carries TRBV20-1 and TRBJ1-2; the match to TRBD1 covers 7 bases. CDR1 DFQATT and CDR2 SNEGSKA come from the germline V gene (reference sequence). The CDR3 extends over 15 amino acids. Germline trimming cut 6 bases from V and 4 bases from J; bases unmatched to any gene: 14. The CDR3 DNA, read in part, is TGCAGTGCGCGAGGGGACTCGGGACAGAGCTATGGC. Amino acid sequence: CSARGDSGQSYG. The whole CDR3 protein is CSARGDSGQSYGYTF.

Turning to this clone: The read terminates 3 residues ahead of where the CDR3 ends, so the germline J gene completes it. The rearrangement links TRBV20-1 to TRBJ2-5, with 8 bases fitting TRBD2. V shed 6 bases, J shed 5 bases, and the junction held 5 bases outside the gene matches. CDR1 is DFQATT and CDR2 is SNEGSKA in the germline V gene (reference sequence). The CDR3 is 12 amino acids. The CDR3 sequence is CSARGGGETQYF. CDR3 DNA (partial): TGCAGTGCCCGGGGGGGCGGCGAGACC.

Remarks on this clone: The CDR3 end falls 3 residues outside the read, so it is completed with the germline J gene. V and J are TRBV30 and TRBJ1-2; 7 positions agree with TRBD1. Germline trimming cut 5 bases from V and 6 bases from J; bases unmatched to any gene: 9. Germline lookup yields CDR1 GTSNPN and CDR2 SVGIG (reference sequence). There are 13 residues in the CDR3. The CDR3 sequence is CAWAPTGPDGYTF. The part of the CDR3 DNA that was read is TGTGCCTGGGCCCCGACAGGGCCCGATGGC.

Note on this clone: From the germline J gene comes the end of the CDR3, since the read stops 3 residues before it. The V gene is TRBV14, the J gene TRBJ1-6, with TRBD1 matching over 7 bases. This CDR3 contains 15 residues. Germline trimming cut 1 base from V and 7 bases from J; bases unmatched to any gene: 4. Germline loops: CDR1 SGHDN, CDR2 FVKESK. Incomplete CDR3 DNA: TGTGCCAGCAGCCAAGGACAGGGTTTAAATTCACCC. Translated, it gives CASSQGQGLNSP. The whole CDR3 sequence is CASSQGQGLNSPLHF.

Notes on this clone: With the read ending 3 residues before the CDR3 end, the germline J gene is used to fill in that end. The rearrangement joins TRBV5-1 to TRBJ1-2; weak D call: TRBD1 (6 bases). Germline V gives CDR1 SGHRS, CDR2 YFSETQ. Between the trimmed V and J ends, which lost 2 bases and 0 bases, there was a span of 8 bases. CDR3 size: 14 residues. CDR3 sequence: CASSLSGANYGYTF. Incomplete CDR3 DNA: TGCGCCAGCAGCTTATCAGGGGCTAACTATGGC.

In the case of this clone: The read halts 3 residues ahead of the CDR3 end, with the missing end drawn from the germline J gene. This chain uses TRBV5-1 with TRBJ1-6; 7 bases match TRBD1. The CDR3 spans 15 residues. V lost 2 bases to trimming and J lost 8 bases; unmatched junction nucleotides: 7. Germline loops: CDR1 SGHRS, CDR2 YFSETQ. CDR3 region: CASSFSTGKDSPLHF. CDR3 DNA, as far as it was read: TGCGCCAGCAGCTTTTCGACAGGGAAGGATTCACCC.

Concerning this clone: The sequenced fragment ends 3 residues before the CDR3 boundary, so the rest is inferred from the germline J gene. V gene TRBV20-1 combines with J gene TRBJ2-3, with TRBD2 as a possible D gene (6 bases). Deletions cut 5 bases from V and 4 bases from J, with 13 bases between. CDR1 is DFQATT and CDR2 is SNEGSKA in the germline V gene (reference sequence). The CDR3 has 13 amino acids. CDR3 bases read: TGCAGTGCTGTCGGGGGTTTCGCAGATACG. Amino acid sequence: CSAVGGFADT. The complete CDR3 sequence is CSAVGGFADTQYF.

As for this clone: The sequence runs out 3 residues before the end of the CDR3; the remainder is reconstructed from the germline J gene. This chain uses TRBV30 with TRBJ1-6; D unclear. This CDR3 is 13 amino acids long. Germline V gives CDR1 GTSNPN, CDR2 SVGIG (reference sequence). V lost 3 bases to trimming and J lost 8 bases, with 11 bases between them. This CDR3 is CAWSLVAYSPLHF. CDR3 bases read: TGTGCCTGGAGCCTCGTGGCATATTCACCC.

This clone registers medium-sized by frequency. The read ends 3 residues before the CDR3 terminus; that terminus is restored from the germline J gene. The chain employs TRBV7-9 and TRBJ2-5; unclear D gene. Germline V gives CDR1 SEHNR, CDR2 FQNEAQ (reference sequence). Trimming took off 2 bases at V and 5 bases at J, with 6 bases between the two ends. CDR3 length equals 12 residues. CDR3 loop: CASSLIRETQYF. The part of the CDR3 DNA that was read is TGTGCCAGCAGCTTAATCCGGGAGACC.

With regard to this clone: The read comes to an end 3 residues before the CDR3 does, leaving the germline J gene to fill in the end. The rearrangement joins TRBV28 to TRBJ1-1; TRBD1 matches at 7 bases. This CDR3 is built from 16 residues. Losses at the gene ends were 1 base for V and 5 bases for J; bases not matched to a gene: 10. The germline V gene has CDR1 MDHEN and CDR2 SYDVKM. The CDR3 sequence: CASSLFYRQGGTEAFF. The sequenced CDR3 bases are TGTGCCAGCAGTTTATTCTATCGACAGGGAGGTACTGAA.

Concerning this clone: The DNA ends 3 residues before the CDR3 does, and the rest of the CDR3 is filled in from the germline J gene. This rearrangement joins TRBV5-1 to TRBJ2-3; the match to TRBD1 covers 9 bases. The V gene end was trimmed by 0 bases and the J gene end by 4 bases; junction bases not matched to a gene: 3. The CDR3 is made up of 15 amino acids. CDR1 is SGHRS, CDR2 YFSETQ, per germline. The CDR3 reads CASSLEGQGADTQYF. The DNA read from the CDR3 is TGCGCCAGCAGCTTGGAGGGACAGGGAGCAGATACG.

Points on this clone: The CDR3 end lies 3 residues beyond the end of the read and is filled in from the germline J gene. V usage is TRBV7-2 and J usage is TRBJ1-4; the D gene is possibly TRBD1 (5 bases). The CDR3 runs to 13 residues. In germline, CDR1 is SGHTA, CDR2 FQGNSA. The CDR3 sequence: CASSLVPREELFF. Incomplete CDR3 DNA: TGTGCCAGCAGCCTAGTACCCAGGGAGGAA. Supplemented by reference TRBV7-2 and TRBJ1-4, the full variable domain reads GAGVSQSPSNKVTEKGKDVELRCDPISGHTALYWYRQSLGQGLEFLIYFQGNSAPDKSGLPSDRFSAERTGGSVSTLTIQRTQQEDSAVYLCASSLVPREELFFGSGTQLSVL.

In the case of this clone: With the read ending 3 residues before the CDR3 end, the germline J gene is used to fill in that end. The chain combines TRBV5-1 with TRBJ2-7; 9 bases line up with TRBD2. The CDR3 runs 16 residues. V was pared by 4 bases and J by 0 bases, with 8 bases of the junction left unmatched. Germline V gene data show CDR1 as SGHRS and CDR2 as YFSETQ. The sequenced CDR3 bases are TGCGCCAGCAGCCGTAGCGGGGGTTCTAGCTCCTACGAG. Translation: CASSRSGGSSSYE. The full CDR3 protein reads CASSRSGGSSSYEQYF.

For this clone: The CDR3 end is not reached by the read, which stops 3 residues before it; the germline J gene fills it in. The gene calls are TRBV11-2 and TRBJ2-7; TRBD1 agrees at 10 bases. Germline-derived CDR1 and CDR2 are SGHAT and FQNNGV. V dropped 4 bases and J dropped 2; count of bases not matched to a gene: 2. The CDR3 spans 14 residues. The CDR3 reads CASSWGQGPYEQYF. The DNA read from the CDR3 is TGTGCCAGCAGCTGGGGACAGGGGCCCTACGAG.

A word on this clone: With the read ending 3 residues before the CDR3 end, the germline J gene is used to fill in that end. V gene TRBV7-3 combines with J gene TRBJ1-2; weak D call: TRBD1 (5 bases). Germline V gene sequence: CDR1 SGHTA, CDR2 FQGTGA. CDR3 length equals 14 residues. Trimming took off 2 bases at V and 3 bases at J, with 10 bases between the two ends. This CDR3 reads CASSLVAGDYGYTF. Partial CDR3 DNA: TGTGCCAGCAGCTTAGTAGCGGGGGACTATGGC.